This TCR beta chain was captured in a study of blood T cell repertoires in COVID-19. The study drew participants aged about 18 to 89 years from fewer than 30 US areas. Cohort 3 recovered donors had two negative PCRs, clearance, or symptom resolution. This clone was found a few times. CDR3 size: 15 residues. Germline CDR1 reads SGHRS; CDR2 reads YFSETQ. The ends lost 3 bases at V and 5 bases at J; junction bases unmatched: 3. Only in-frame clones appear in the TCRdb table, and some are missing; sequencing was by immunoSEQ multiplex PCR. The sample includes under 200,000 clones, about 90% of them seen just once.

The source is a woman aged 50 to 60 who had recovered from COVID-19. This rearrangement joins TRBV5-1 to TRBJ2-2, with 11 bases identical to TRBD2. The material sequenced was PBMCs or T cells enriched from blood (not recorded which). CDR3 sequence reads: CASSSGTSGTGELFF. CDR3 coding DNA: TGCGCCAGCAGCTCCGGGACTAGCGGTACCGGGGAGCTGTTTTTT.